Listed here are 15 T cell receptor beta chains from one sample, sequenced in a study of T cells in localized non-small cell lung cancer. The table came from immunoSEQ multiplex PCR; TCRdb's copy has only in-frame clones and leaves some out. The repertoire holds approximately 2,000 clones, with 25% to 35% as singletons. Sequenced here: normal lung tissue next to the tumor, sampled before any cancer treatment. These receptors all come from a woman aged 35-75 years with stage II lung adenocarcinoma.

This clone showed up just a few times. V usage is TRBV11-3 and J usage is TRBJ2-1, with 8 nucleotides matching TRBD2. In germline, CDR1 is SGHNT, CDR2 YENEEA. Trimming at V came to 0 bases and at J to 9 bases, leaving 4 bases not matched to a gene. The CDR3 contains 14 residues. CDR3 DNA: TGTGCCAGCAGCTTAGAAAGCGGGAGAGGTGAGCAGTTCTTC. Protein sequence: CASSLESGRGEQFF.

The chain joins TRBV18 to TRBJ2-1, with 13 nucleotides matching TRBD2. The CDR3 covers 16 residues. Germline V gene lookup returns CDR1 KGHSH and CDR2 LQKENI. The V and J ends lost 6 bases and 9 bases, in that order; junction bases with no gene match: 11. The CDR3 region is CASSPGLAGVMGEQFF. As DNA, the CDR3 is TGTGCCAGCTCGCCAGGACTAGCGGGAGTAATGGGTGAGCAGTTCTTC.

In this sample, this clone is medium-sized. DNA for the CDR3: TGTGCCAGCAGGGCTCGGGGCGCAGGGATGAACACTGAAGCTTTCTTT. This translates into CASRARGAGMNTEAFF. The chain links TRBV28 to TRBJ1-1; D may be TRBD1 (5 bases). Germline V lookup: CDR1 MDHEN, CDR2 SYDVKM. The CDR3 spans 16 residues. Between the trimmed V and J ends, which lost 6 bases and 0 bases, there was a span of 17 bases.

This sequence joins TRBV10-2 and TRBJ1-5, with D perhaps TRBD1 (5 bases). V was trimmed by 9 bases and J by 2 bases, leaving 11 bases between them. Germline CDR1 and CDR2: WSHSY and SAAADI. CDR3 length equals 13 residues. The CDR3 bases are TGCGCCAGTGGAGGGGAGGGCAATCAGCCCCAGCATTTT. Protein: CASGGEGNQPQHF.

The rearrangement links TRBV5-1 to TRBJ2-3; 10 bases agree with TRBD2. This CDR3 is built from 15 residues. The V gene's germline CDR1 is SGHRS and CDR2 YFSETQ. Unmatched junction bases numbered 10, after V lost 7 bases and J lost 5 bases. The CDR3 is CASRISGGRQDTQYF. The CDR3 region has the DNA TGCGCCAGCCGGATTAGCGGGGGGCGGCAAGATACGCAGTATTTT.

V is TRBV6-8 and J is TRBJ1-2, with 8 bases lining up with TRBD1. V lost 6 bases, J lost 9 bases, and 15 bases stayed unmatched. The CDR3 contains 15 residues. The germline gives CDR1 MNHGY, CDR2 SAAAGT. The CDR3 DNA follows: TGTGCCAGCAGAACTCCCGACCAGGGGGCGAAGAGCTACACCTTC. Its translation: CASRTPDQGAKSYTF.

The chain couples TRBV28 to TRBJ2-1; D not certain. The CDR3 has 14 amino acids. The germline gives CDR1 MDHEN, CDR2 SYDVKM. Trimming removed 5 bases at V and 3 bases at J, with 11 bases between. DNA for the CDR3: TGTGCCAGCAGTCCCCCGGCAGACTACAATGAGCAGTTCTTC. It codes for CASSPPADYNEQFF.

Relative to its sample, this clone is large. The rearrangement joins TRBV11-3 to TRBJ1-2, with D hard to call. Germline CDR1 and CDR2: SGHNT and YENEEA. The ends were cut back, 3 bases at V and 0 bases at J, with 14 bases in the middle. This CDR3 has 16 amino acids. CDR3 in DNA: TGTGCCAGCAGCTTGTCCGCGACCTTAGCTAACTATGGCTACACCTTC. It codes for CASSLSATLANYGYTF.

The chain is built from TRBV19 and TRBJ1-2, with unresolved D. This CDR3 is 13 amino acids long. Germline values: CDR1 LNHDA, CDR2 SQIVND (reference sequence). Trimming removed 3 bases at V and 8 bases at J, with 13 bases between. The CDR3 loop reads CASSIYVGQGYTF. The DNA for the CDR3 is TGTGCCAGTAGTATCTACGTCGGTCAAGGCTACACCTTC. Full variable domain (rest looked up from reference TRBV19 and TRBJ1-2): DGGITQSPKYLFRKEGQNVTLSCEQNLNHDAMYWYRQDPGQGLRLIYYSQIVNDFQKGDIAEGYSVSREKKESFPLTVTSAQKNPTAFYLCASSIYVGQGYTFGSGTRLTVV.

V gene TRBV29-1 combines with J gene TRBJ2-1, with 8 bases lining up with TRBD2. The V gene's germline CDR1 is SQVTM and CDR2 ANQGSEA. With V trimmed by 2 bases and J by 7 bases, 10 bases remained unmatched. The CDR3 has 15 residues. CDR3 DNA: TGCAGCGTTGAACTGAGCGGGAGAAGGTGGAATGAGCAGTTCTTC. Protein: CSVELSGRRWNEQFF.

V and J are TRBV12-5 and TRBJ2-3; TRBD1 matches 8 bases. This CDR3 has 13 amino acids. Germline V CDR1 and CDR2: LGHNT, FRNRAP. The CDR3 DNA sequence: TGTGCCAGCACTGGACAGGGAGCACGTACGCAGTATTTT. Amino acid sequence: CASTGQGARTQYF.

Concerning this clone itself: The DNA is left out, because the CDR3 cannot be placed on it with certainty; the CDR3 is given as TCRdb lists it. The CDR3 loop is CASSSGLGANVLTF. The gene calls are TRBV10-2 and TRBJ2-6; the table's D call TRBD2 went unverified against the DNA. The V gene's germline CDR1 is WSHSY and CDR2 SAAADI. The CDR3 length equals 14 residues, ends included.

This chain joins TRBV29-1 and TRBJ1-4, with a weak D call TRBD1 (5 bases). The CDR3 runs 14 residues. V was pared by 1 base and J by 4 bases, with 10 bases between. Germline V gene lookup returns CDR1 SQVTM and CDR2 ANQGSEA. In DNA, the CDR3 is TGCAGCGTTGAAGCGGACGGGGGTAATGAAAAACTGTTTTTT. This sequence encodes CSVEADGGNEKLFF. The variable domain in full, with the rest retrieved from reference TRBV29-1 and TRBJ1-4, is SAVISQKPSRDICQRGTSLTIQCQVDSQVTMMFWYRQQPGQSLTLIATANQGSEATYESGFVIDKFPISRPNLTFSTLTVSNMSPEDSSIYLCSVEADGGNEKLFFGSGTQLSVL.

This clone was counted a single time. V and J are TRBV19 and TRBJ2-1; 10 nucleotides align to TRBD1. Germline V lookup: CDR1 LNHDA, CDR2 SQIVND (reference sequence). The ends lost 7 bases at V and 1 base at J; junction bases unmatched: 10. The CDR3 spans 17 residues. The CDR3 spells CASTSPPGQGSYNEQFF. The CDR3 nucleotides are TGTGCCAGTACCTCCCCTCCGGGACAGGGGTCCTACAATGAGCAGTTCTTC.

By frequency in the sample, this clone is medium-sized. The CDR3 DNA reads TGTGCCAGCACTCCTTCCCGACAGGGGCCTAACTATGGCTACACCTTC. Its translation is CASTPSRQGPNYGYTF. This sequence joins TRBV6-8 and TRBJ1-2; the match to TRBD1 covers 8 bases. The germline gives CDR1 MNHGY, CDR2 SAAAGT. Unmatched junction bases numbered 10, after V lost 7 bases and J lost 0 bases. CDR3 length equals 16 residues.